This TCR beta chain was captured in a study of CD8 T cells in ankylosing spondylitis. Study-level points and caveats: Past research had described some motif variants in reactive arthritis synovial fluid and blood. Reported data indicate significant enrichment of disease-linked clones within matched ankylosing spondylitis synovial fluid. Blood from ankylosing spondylitis patients appeared to carry a characteristic roughly 8-variant TCR beta motif.

Quantitative molecular-barcoded 5'-RACE generated the TCR beta libraries. TCRdb fed the 5' RACE reads into MiXCR, producing one record per CDR3 protein. The sample holds 180,000 or so distinct CDR3 sequences, roughly 12% seen once. The V end was cut by 1 base, the J end by 2 bases, with 4 bases between. The CDR3 is 13 residues long. The V gene's germline CDR1 is SGDLS and CDR2 YYNGEE. This clonotype was seen many times. What it binds is unknown. The receptor was derived from a male donor with ankylosing spondylitis or in good health (not recorded which). The sample taken for sequencing was blood, either unsorted or a sorted T cell fraction (not recorded which). J is TRBJ2-1 and V is TRBV9; D is unclear. The CDR3 loop is CASSVTTYNEQFF. In DNA, the CDR3 is TGTGCCAGCAGCGTAACTACCTACAATGAGCAGTTCTTC.